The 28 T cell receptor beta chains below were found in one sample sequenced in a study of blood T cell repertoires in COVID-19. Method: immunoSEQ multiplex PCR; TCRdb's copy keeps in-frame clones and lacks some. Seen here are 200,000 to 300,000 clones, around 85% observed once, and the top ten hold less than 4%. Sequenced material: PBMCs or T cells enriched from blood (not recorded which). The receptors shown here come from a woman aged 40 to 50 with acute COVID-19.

The CDR3 region is CASSLGSVQTSEQYF. CDR3 DNA: TGTGCCAGCAGTTTAGGATCCGTACAGACTAGCGAGCAGTACTTC. V and J are TRBV27 and TRBJ2-7; D might be TRBD2 (6 bases). V was trimmed by 2 bases and J by 6 bases, leaving 17 bases between them. CDR1 and CDR2 (germline): MNHEY, SMNVEV (reference sequence). CDR3 length equals 15 residues.

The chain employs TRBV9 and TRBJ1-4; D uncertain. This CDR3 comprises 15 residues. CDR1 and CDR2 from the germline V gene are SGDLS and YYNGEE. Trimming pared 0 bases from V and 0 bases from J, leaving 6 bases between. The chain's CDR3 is CASSVEGATNEKLFF. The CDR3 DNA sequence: TGTGCCAGCAGCGTAGAGGGAGCAACTAATGAAAAACTGTTTTTT.

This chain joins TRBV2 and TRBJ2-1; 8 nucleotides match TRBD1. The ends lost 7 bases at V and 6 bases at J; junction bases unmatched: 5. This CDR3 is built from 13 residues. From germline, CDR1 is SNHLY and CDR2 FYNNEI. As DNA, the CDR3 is TGTGCCAGCAAAGGACAGGGAGCCAATGAGCAGTTCTTC. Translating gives CASKGQGANEQFF.

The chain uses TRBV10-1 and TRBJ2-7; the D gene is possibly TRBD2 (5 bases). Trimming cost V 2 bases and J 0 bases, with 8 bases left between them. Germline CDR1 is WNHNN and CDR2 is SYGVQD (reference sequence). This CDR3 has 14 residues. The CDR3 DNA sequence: TGCGCCAGCAGTGAGCGGGGTCCCTCCTACGAGCAGTACTTC. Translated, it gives CASSERGPSYEQYF.

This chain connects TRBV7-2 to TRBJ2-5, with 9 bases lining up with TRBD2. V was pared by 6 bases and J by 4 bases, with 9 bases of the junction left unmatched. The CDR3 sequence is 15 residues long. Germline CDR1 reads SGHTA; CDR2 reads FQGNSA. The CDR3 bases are TGTGCCAGCAGTATAGAGGGCGGGAGGGCAGAGACCCAGTACTTC. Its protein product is CASSIEGGRAETQYF.

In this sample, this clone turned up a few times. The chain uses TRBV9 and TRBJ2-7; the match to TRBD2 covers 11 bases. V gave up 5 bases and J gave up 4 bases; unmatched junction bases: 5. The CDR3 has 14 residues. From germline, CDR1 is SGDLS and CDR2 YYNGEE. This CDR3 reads CASSTSGSWYEQYF. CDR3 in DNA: TGTGCCAGCAGTACTAGCGGGAGTTGGTACGAGCAGTACTTC.

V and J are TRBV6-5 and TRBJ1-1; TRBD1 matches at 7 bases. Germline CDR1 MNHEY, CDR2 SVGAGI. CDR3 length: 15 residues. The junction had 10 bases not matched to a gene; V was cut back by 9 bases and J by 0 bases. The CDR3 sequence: CASPRRDSLNTEAFF. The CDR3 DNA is TGTGCCAGTCCTAGAAGGGACAGCTTGAACACTGAAGCTTTCTTT.

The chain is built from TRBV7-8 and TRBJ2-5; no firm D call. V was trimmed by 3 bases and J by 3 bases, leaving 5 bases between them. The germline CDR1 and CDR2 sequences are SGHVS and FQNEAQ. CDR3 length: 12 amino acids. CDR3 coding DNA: TGTGCCAGCAGCTTTCCAGAAGAGACCCAGTACTTC. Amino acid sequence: CASSFPEETQYF.

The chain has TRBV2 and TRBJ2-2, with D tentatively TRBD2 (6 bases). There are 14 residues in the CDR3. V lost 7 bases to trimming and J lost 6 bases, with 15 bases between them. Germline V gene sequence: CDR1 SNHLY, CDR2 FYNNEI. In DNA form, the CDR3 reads TGTGCCAGCATTCCGGGAGTAGTAGCCGGGGAGCTGTTTTTT. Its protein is CASIPGVVAGELFF.

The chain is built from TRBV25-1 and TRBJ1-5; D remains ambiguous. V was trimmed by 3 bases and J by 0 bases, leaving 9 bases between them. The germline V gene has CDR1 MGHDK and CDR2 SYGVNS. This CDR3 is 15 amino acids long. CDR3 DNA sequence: TGTGCCAGCAGTGATGGAGGCCATAGCAATCAGCCCCAGCATTTT. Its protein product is CASSDGGHSNQPQHF.

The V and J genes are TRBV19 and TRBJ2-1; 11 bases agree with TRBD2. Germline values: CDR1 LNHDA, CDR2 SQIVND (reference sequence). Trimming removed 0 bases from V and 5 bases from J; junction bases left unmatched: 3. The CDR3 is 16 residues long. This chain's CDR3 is CASSIDPTSGDNEQFF. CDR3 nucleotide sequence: TGTGCCAGTAGTATAGATCCGACTAGCGGGGACAATGAGCAGTTCTTC.

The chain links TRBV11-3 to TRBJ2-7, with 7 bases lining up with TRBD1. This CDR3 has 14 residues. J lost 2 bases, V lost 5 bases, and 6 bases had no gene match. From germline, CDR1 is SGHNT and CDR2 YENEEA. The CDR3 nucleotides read TGTGCCAGCAGCACCGCCGGGACAGCCTACGAGCAGTACTTC. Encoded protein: CASSTAGTAYEQYF.

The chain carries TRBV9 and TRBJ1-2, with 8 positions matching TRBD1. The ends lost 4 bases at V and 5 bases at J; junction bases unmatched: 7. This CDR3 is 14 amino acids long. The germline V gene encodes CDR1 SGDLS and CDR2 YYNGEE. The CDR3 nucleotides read TGTGCCAGCAGCCCCCAGACAGGGGAATATGGCTACACCTTC. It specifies CASSPQTGEYGYTF.

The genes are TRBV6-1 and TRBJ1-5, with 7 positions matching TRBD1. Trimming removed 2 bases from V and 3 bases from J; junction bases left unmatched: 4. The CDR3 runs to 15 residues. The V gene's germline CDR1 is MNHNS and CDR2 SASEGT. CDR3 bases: TGTGCCAGCAGTGAATTGACAGGGAACAATCAGCCCCAGCATTTT. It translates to CASSELTGNNQPQHF.

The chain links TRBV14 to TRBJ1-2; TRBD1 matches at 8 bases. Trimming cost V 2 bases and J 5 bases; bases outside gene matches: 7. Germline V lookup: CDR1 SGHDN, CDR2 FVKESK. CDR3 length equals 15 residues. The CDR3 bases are TGTGCCAGCAGCCAAAAAGCGGGACAGGTTTATGGCTACACCTTC. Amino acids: CASSQKAGQVYGYTF.

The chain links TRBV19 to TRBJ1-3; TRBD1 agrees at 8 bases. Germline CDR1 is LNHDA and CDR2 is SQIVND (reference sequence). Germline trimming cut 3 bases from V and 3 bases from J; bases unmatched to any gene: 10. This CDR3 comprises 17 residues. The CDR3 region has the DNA TGTGCCAGTAGTATCCCTCCTTCAGGGGGCGGTGGAAACACCATATATTTT. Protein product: CASSIPPSGGGGNTIYF. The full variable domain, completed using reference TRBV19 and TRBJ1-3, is DGGITQSPKYLFRKEGQNVTLSCEQNLNHDAMYWYRQDPGQGLRLIYYSQIVNDFQKGDIAEGYSVSREKKESFPLTVTSAQKNPTAFYLCASSIPPSGGGGNTIYFGEGSWLTVV.

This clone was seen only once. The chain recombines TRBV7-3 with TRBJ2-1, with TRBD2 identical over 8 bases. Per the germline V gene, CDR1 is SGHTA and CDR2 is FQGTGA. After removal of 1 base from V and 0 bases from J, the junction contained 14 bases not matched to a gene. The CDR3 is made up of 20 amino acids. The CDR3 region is CASSLRAGGPLLTSYNEQFF. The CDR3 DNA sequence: TGTGCCAGCAGCTTAAGGGCGGGAGGCCCGTTATTAACCTCCTACAATGAGCAGTTCTTC.

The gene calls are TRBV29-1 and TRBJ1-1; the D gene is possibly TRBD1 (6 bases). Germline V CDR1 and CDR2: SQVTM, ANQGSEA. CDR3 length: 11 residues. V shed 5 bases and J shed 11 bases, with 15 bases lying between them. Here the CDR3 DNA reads TGCAGCGTTTCACGGGACACCGGGGCTTTCTTT. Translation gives CSVSRDTGAFF.

The CDR3 nucleotides are TGTGCCAGCAGCGGCAGACTAGCGGTCACAGATACGCAGTATTTT. Protein sequence: CASSGRLAVTDTQYF. V gene TRBV7-2 combines with J gene TRBJ2-3; 9 bases map to TRBD2. The germline CDR1 and CDR2 sequences are SGHTA and FQGNSA. The CDR3 is 15 amino acids. V shed 5 bases, J shed 2 bases, and the junction held 5 bases outside the gene matches.

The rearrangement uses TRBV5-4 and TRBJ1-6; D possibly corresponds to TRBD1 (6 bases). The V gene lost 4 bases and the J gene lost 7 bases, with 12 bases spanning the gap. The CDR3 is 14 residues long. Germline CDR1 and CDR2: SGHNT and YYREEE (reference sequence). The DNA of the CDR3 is TGTGCCAGCAGCCCTGGACAGCCGAATTCACCCCTCCACTTT. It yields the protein CASSPGQPNSPLHF. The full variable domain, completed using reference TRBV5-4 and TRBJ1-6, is ETGVTQSPTHLIKTRGQQVTLRCSSQSGHNTVSWYQQALGQGPQFIFQYYREEENGRGNFPPRFSGLQFPNYSSELNVNALELDDSALYLCASSPGQPNSPLHFGNGTRLTVT.

The CDR3 reads CASSLDVQVYGYTF. The CDR3 DNA reads TGTGCCAGCAGCTTAGACGTACAGGTTTATGGCTACACCTTC. V usage is TRBV7-9 and J usage is TRBJ1-2; tentatively, D is TRBD1 (5 bases). V was clipped by 1 base and J by 5 bases, with 11 bases between them. The CDR3 runs to 14 residues. Germline V gene sequence: CDR1 SEHNR, CDR2 FQNEAQ (reference sequence).

This chain's CDR3 is CASSRRQGSEQFF. Written as DNA, the CDR3 is TGTGCCAGCAGCAGAAGACAGGGTAGTGAGCAGTTCTTC. J is TRBJ2-1 and V is TRBV6-5, with TRBD1 identical over 7 bases. The V and J ends lost 6 bases and 9 bases, in that order; junction bases with no gene match: 8. The CDR3 is 13 amino acids. Germline CDR1 reads MNHEY; CDR2 reads SVGAGI.

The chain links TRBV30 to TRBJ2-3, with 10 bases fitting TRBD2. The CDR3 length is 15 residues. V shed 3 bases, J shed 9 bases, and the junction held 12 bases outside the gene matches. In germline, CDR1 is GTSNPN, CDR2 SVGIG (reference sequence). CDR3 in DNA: TGTGCCTGGAGGGGAGCGGGGGGGCCTTCAGGGACGCAGTATTTT. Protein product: CAWRGAGGPSGTQYF.

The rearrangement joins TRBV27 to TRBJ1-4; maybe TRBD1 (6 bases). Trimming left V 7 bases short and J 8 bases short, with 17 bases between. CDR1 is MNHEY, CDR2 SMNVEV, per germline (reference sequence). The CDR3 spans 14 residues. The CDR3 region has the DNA TGTGCCAGCACGGGGGGCAGGGGATGGGAAAAACTGTTTTTT. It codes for CASTGGRGWEKLFF.

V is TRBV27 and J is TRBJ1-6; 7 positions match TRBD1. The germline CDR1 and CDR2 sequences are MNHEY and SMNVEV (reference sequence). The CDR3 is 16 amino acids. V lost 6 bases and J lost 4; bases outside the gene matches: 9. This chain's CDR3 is CASRPDRVGYNSPLHF. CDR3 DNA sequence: TGTGCCAGCAGACCCGACAGGGTGGGTTATAATTCACCCCTCCACTTT.

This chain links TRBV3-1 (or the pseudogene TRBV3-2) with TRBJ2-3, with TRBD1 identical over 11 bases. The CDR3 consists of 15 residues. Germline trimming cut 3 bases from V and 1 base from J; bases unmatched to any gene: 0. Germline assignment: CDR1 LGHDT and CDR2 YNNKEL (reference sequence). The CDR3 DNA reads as TGTGCCAGCAGCCAGGGACAGGGGGGCACAGATACGCAGTATTTT. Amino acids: CASSQGQGGTDTQYF.

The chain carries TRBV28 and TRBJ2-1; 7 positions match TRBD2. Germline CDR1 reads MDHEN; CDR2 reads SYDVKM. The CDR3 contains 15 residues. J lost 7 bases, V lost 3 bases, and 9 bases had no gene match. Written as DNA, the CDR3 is TGTGCCAGCAGTTTCGTGAGGGAGGGCCGGAATGAGCAGTTCTTC. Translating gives CASSFVREGRNEQFF.

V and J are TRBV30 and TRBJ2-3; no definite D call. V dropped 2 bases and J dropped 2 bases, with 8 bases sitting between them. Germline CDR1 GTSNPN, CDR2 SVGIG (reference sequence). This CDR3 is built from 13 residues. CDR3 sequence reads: CAWSPFITDTQYF. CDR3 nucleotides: TGTGCCTGGAGTCCCTTTATCACAGATACGCAGTATTTT. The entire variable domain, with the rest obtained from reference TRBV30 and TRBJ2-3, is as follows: SQTIHQWPATLVQPVGSPLSLECTVEGTSNPNLYWYRQAAGRGLQLLFYSVGIGQISSEVPQNLSASRPQDRQFILSSKKLLLSDSGFYLCAWSPFITDTQYFGPGTRLTVL.